This note documents a single TCR beta chain sequence. Its target antigen remains unknown. The sample holds no much larger clone one base away, and base qualities are not on file. The method behind the library was PCR. The listed sequencing device is Illumina HiSeq 2500. TCR libraries were prepared with molecular barcoding, using unique molecular identifiers to normalize TCRbeta repertoire quantification. In TCRdb, the public reads were trimmed at Q25 with fastp and aligned with MiXCR, with productive beta chains retained. Under each unique CDR3 protein, matching rows form one entry showing the most common genes and DNA. The sample records around 440,000 distinct CDR3 sequences, more than 9% of which are singletons. Of the sample, around 2% is held by the ten largest clones. These data originate in a study of T-cell reconstitution after alpha-beta-depleted transplantation in children (TCRdb year 2016). Turning to the overall study: Using TCR repertoire profiling, the study followed T-cell immune reconstitution in a quantitative way in children after TCRalphabeta/CD19-depleted allogeneic hematopoietic cell transplantation. Broad study findings and their caveats: Over subsequent months, a decline in hyperexpanded clone frequencies was noted, and after one year, T-cell counts and TCRbeta diversity were mostly ascribed to newly produced T cells. In some patients, the high TCRbeta diversity seen at day 60 was put down to recipient T cells and intrathymic progenitors that had survived conditioning. Apparently early alphabetaT-cell count recovery about two months after transplant reportedly relied on only several hundred rapidly expanded clones derived from non-depleted graft cells.

Including the terminal cysteine and phenylalanine, the CDR3 comprises 15 residues. The DNA shown is the 45-base CDR3, in frame from base 1. Based on the germline V gene (reference sequence), the CDR1 and CDR2 sequences are SEHNR and FQNEAQ. From V the trimming removes 1 base and from J it removes 5 bases, while the gene matches leave 6 bases of the junction unaccounted for. The treatment or condition tag for this specimen amounts to: allogeneic hematopoietic cell transplantation with graft depleted of TCRalphabeta T cells and CD19 B cells. TCRalphabeta/CD19-depleted allogeneic hematopoietic cell grafts were given to the transplant recipients, all of whom were children.

The sequence was collected from a child under 10 years old with inherited bone marrow failure, due to receive a stem cell transplant. Specimen: PBMCs, collected before TCRalphabeta/CD19-depleted stem cell transplant. In this chain, TRBV7-9 is recombined with TRBJ2-7; 9 central nucleotides agree with TRBD1. The CDR3 reads as follows: CASSLVTGGGHEQYF. In nucleotides, the sequence is TGTGCCAGCAGCTTAGTCACAGGGGGCGGCCACGAGCAGTACTTC.